This TCR beta chain stems from a study of blood T cell repertoires in COVID-19. Study details: Samples came from the United States, Italy and Spain, spanning acute and convalescent COVID-19.

This table comes from immunoSEQ multiplex PCR, and its TCRdb copy is limited to in-frame clones, with some not included. This sample has 70,000 or so clones; roughly 72% occur once, and the top ten carry under 15%. Only a few counts were recorded for this clone. Mismatch with germline at one junction end may stem from a read error. The CDR3 is 15 amino acids. Germline V lookup: CDR1 MNHEY, CDR2 SVGAGI. The TCR originated in a man aged 60 to 69 with COVID-19, enrolled during active disease. The chain uses TRBV6-5 and TRBJ2-7; 8 positions match TRBD2. Sequencing was performed on peripheral blood. The CDR3, as DNA: TGTGCCAGCAGTTACGGGGGACTAGTCTCCCACGAGCAGTACTTC. This codes for CASSYGGLVSHEQYF.